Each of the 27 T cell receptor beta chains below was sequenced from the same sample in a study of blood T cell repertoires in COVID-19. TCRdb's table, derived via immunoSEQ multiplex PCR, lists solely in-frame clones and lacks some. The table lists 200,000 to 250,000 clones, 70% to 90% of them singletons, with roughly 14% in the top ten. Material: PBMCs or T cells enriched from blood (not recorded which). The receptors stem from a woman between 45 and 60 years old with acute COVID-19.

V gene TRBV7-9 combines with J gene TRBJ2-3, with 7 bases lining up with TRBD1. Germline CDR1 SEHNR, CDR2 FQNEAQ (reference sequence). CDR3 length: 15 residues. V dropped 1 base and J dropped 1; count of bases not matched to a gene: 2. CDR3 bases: TGTGCCAGCAGCTTAGGTGGACAGGGCACAGATACGCAGTATTTT. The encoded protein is CASSLGGQGTDTQYF.

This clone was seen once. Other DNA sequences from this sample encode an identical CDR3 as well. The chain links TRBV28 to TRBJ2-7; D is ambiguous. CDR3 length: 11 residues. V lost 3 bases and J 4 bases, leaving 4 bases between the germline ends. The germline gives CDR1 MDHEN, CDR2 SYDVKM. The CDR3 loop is CASSFLYEQYF. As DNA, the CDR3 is TGTGCCAGCAGTTTTCTTTACGAGCAGTACTTC.

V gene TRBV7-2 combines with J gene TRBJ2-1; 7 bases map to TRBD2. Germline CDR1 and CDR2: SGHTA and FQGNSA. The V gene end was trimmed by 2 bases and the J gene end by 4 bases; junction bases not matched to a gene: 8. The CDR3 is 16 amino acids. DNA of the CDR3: TGTGCCAGCAGCTTAAGGATAGCGGGCCCATACAATGAGCAGTTCTTC. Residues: CASSLRIAGPYNEQFF.

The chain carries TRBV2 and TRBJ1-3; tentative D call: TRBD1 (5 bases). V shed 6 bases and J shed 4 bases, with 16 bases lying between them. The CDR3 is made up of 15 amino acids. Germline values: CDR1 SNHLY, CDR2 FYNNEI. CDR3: CASSLQGLAGNTIYF. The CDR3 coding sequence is TGTGCCAGCAGCCTCCAGGGACTAGCAGGAAACACCATATATTTT. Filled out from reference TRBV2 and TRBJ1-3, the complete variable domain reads EPEVTQTPSHQVTQMGQEVILRCVPISNHLYFYWYRQILGQKVEFLVSFYNNEISEKSEIFDDQFSVERPDGSNFTLKIRSTKLEDSAMYFCASSLQGLAGNTIYFGEGSWLTVV.

DNA for the CDR3: TGTGCCAGTAGGGGACAAGGGCCAGGGGAGCTGTTTTTT. This sequence encodes CASRGQGPGELFF. The chain has TRBV19 and TRBJ2-2; the D gene is possibly TRBD1 (6 bases). The V gene's germline CDR1 is LNHDA and CDR2 SQIVND (reference sequence). The CDR3 loop spans 13 amino acids. Trimming removed 6 bases from V and 8 bases from J, with 13 bases in between.

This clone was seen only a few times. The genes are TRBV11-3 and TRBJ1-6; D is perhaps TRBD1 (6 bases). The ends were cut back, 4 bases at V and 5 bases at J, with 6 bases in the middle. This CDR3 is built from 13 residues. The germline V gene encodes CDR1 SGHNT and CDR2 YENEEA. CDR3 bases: TGTGCCAGCAGCTGGGACAATAATTCACCCCTCCACTTT. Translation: CASSWDNNSPLHF.

CDR3 protein: CASSRRGGLTGELFF. CDR3 DNA sequence: TGTGCCAGCAGCCGACGCGGGGGCCTGACCGGGGAGCTGTTTTTT. The J gene is TRBJ2-2, the V gene TRBV3-1 (or the pseudogene TRBV3-2); D is possibly TRBD2 (7 bases). CDR3 length equals 15 residues. V was pared by 4 bases and J by 5 bases, with 14 bases between. The germline CDR1 and CDR2 sequences are LGHDT and YNNKEL (reference sequence).

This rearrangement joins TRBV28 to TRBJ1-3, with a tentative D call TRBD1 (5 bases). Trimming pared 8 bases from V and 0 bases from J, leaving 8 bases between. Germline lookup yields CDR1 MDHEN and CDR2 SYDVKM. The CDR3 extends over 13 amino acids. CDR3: CASWGVSGNTIYF. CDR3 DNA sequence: TGTGCCAGCTGGGGCGTCTCTGGAAACACCATATATTTT.

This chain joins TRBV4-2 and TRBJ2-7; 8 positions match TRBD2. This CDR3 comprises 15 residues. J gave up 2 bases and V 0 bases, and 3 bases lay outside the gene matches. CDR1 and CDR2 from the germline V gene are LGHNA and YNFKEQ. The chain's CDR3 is CASSQEGGLAYEQYF. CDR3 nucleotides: TGTGCCAGCAGCCAAGAGGGGGGACTAGCCTACGAGCAGTACTTC.

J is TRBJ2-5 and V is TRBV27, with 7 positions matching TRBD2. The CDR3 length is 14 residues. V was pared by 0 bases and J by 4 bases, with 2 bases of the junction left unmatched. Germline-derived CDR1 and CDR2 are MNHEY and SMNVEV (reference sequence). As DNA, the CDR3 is TGTGCCAGCAGTTTATCGTCGGGGGGAGAGACCCAGTACTTC. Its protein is CASSLSSGGETQYF.

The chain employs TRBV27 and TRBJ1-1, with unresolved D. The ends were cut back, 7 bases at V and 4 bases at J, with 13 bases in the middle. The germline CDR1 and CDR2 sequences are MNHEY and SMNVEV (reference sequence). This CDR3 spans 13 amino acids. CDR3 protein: CASMRAWSTEAFF. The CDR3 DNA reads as TGTGCCAGCATGCGGGCCTGGAGCACTGAAGCTTTCTTT.

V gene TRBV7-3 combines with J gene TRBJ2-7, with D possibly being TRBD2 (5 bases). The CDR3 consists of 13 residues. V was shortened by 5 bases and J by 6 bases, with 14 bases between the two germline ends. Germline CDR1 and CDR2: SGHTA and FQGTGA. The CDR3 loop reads CASSPSGGTEQYF. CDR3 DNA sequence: TGTGCCAGCAGCCCTTCCGGAGGAACCGAGCAGTACTTC.

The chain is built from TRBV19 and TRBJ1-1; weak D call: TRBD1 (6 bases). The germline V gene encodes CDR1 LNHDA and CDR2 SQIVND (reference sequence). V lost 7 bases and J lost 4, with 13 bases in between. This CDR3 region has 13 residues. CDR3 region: CASTYRGGTEAFF. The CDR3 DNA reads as TGTGCCAGTACCTATAGGGGGGGCACTGAAGCTTTCTTT.

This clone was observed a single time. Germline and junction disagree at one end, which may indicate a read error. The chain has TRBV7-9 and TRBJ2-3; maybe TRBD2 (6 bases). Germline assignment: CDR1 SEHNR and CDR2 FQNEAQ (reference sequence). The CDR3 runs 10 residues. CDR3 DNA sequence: TGTGCCAGCAGCGCCCGACTAGTTCGGTTT. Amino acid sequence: CASSARLVRF. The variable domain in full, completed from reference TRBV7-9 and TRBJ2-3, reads DTGVSQNPRHKITKRGQNVTFRCDPISEHNRLYWYRQTLGQGPEFLTYFQNEAQLEKSRLLSDRFSAERPKGSFSTLEIQRTEQGDSAMYLCASSARLVRFGPGTRLTVL.

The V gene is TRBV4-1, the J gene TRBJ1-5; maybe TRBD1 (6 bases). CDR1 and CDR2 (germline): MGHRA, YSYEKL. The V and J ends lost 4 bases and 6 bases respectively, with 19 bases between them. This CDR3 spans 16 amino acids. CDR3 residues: CASSPEAGVVGQPQHF. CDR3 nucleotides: TGCGCCAGCAGCCCCGAGGCAGGGGTGGTTGGTCAGCCCCAGCATTTT.

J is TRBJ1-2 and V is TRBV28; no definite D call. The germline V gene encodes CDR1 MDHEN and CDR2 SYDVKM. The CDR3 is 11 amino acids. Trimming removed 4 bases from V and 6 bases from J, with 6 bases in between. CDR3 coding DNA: TGTGCCAGCAGTTATTCGGATGGCTACACCTTC. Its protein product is CASSYSDGYTF.

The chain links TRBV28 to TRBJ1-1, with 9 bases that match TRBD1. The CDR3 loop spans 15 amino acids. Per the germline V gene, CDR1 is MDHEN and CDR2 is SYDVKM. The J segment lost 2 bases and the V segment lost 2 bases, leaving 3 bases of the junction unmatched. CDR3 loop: CASSLRQGGNTEAFF. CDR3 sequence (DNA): TGTGCCAGCAGTTTAAGACAGGGGGGAAACACTGAAGCTTTCTTT.

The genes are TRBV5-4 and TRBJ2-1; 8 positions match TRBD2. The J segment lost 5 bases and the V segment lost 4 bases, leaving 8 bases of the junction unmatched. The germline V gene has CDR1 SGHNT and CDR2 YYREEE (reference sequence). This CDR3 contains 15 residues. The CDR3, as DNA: TGTGCCAGCAGCCGTTCAGCGGGAGAGGACAATGAGCAGTTCTTC. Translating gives CASSRSAGEDNEQFF. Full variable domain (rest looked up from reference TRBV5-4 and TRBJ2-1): ETGVTQSPTHLIKTRGQQVTLRCSSQSGHNTVSWYQQALGQGPQFIFQYYREEENGRGNFPPRFSGLQFPNYSSELNVNALELDDSALYLCASSRSAGEDNEQFFGPGTRLTVL.

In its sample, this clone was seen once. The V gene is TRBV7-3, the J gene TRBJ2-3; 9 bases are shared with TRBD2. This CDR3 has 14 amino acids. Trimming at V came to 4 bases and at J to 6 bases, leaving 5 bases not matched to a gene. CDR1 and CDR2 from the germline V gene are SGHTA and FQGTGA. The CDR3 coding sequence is TGTGCCAGCAGCTGGGGACTAGCAGAGGATACGCAGTATTTT. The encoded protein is CASSWGLAEDTQYF.

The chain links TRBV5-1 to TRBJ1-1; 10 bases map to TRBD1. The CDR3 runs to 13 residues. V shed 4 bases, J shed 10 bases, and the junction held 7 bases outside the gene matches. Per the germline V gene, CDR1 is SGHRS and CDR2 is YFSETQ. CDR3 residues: CASSKGDRGRAFF. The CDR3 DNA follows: TGCGCCAGCAGCAAAGGGGACAGGGGTAGAGCTTTCTTT. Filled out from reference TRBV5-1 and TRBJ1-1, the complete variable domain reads KAGVTQTPRYLIKTRGQQVTLSCSPISGHRSVSWYQQTPGQGLQFLFEYFSETQRNKGNFPGRFSGRQFSNSRSEMNVSTLELGDSALYLCASSKGDRGRAFFGQGTRLTVV.

The CDR3 sequence is CASTPGGGELFF. The CDR3 region has the DNA TGTGCCAGCACCCCCGGGGGCGGGGAGCTGTTTTTT. This chain connects TRBV7-3 to TRBJ2-2; the D gene is possibly TRBD2 (6 bases). This CDR3 spans 12 amino acids. Germline CDR1 SGHTA, CDR2 FQGTGA. With 7 bases removed from V and 7 bases from J, the gap between germline ends came to 10 bases. Combining the CDR3 with reference TRBV7-3 and TRBJ2-2 gives the whole variable domain GAGVSQTPSNKVTEKGKYVELRCDPISGHTALYWYRQSLGQGPEFLIYFQGTGAADDSGLPNDRFFAVRPEGSVSTLKIQRTERGDSAVYLCASTPGGGELFFGEGSRLTVL.

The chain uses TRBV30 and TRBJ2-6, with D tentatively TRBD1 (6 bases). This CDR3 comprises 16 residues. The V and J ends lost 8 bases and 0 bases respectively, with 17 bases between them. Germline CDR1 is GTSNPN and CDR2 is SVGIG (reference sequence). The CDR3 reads CAARQGGYSGANVLTF. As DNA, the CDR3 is TGTGCCGCCCGACAAGGGGGATACTCTGGGGCCAACGTCCTGACTTTC.

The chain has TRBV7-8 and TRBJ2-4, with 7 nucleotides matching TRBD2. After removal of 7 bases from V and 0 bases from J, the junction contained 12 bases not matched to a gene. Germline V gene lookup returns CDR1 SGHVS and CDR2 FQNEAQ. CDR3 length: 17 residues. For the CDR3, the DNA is TGTGCCAGCACTATATCGGGGGGTGCCGGAGCCAAAAACATTCAGTACTTC. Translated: CASTISGGAGAKNIQYF.

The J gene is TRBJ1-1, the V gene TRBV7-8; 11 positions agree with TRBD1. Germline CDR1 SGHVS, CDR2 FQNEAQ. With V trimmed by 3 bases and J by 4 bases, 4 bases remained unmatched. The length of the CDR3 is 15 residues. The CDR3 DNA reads TGTGCCAGCAGCTTCCCGGGACAGGGGGGCACTGAAGCTTTCTTT. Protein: CASSFPGQGGTEAFF.

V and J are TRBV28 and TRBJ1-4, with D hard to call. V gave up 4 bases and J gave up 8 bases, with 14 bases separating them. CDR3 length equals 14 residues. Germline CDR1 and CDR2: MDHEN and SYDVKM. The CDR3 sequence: CASSWRALKEKLFF. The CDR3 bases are TGTGCCAGCAGTTGGAGGGCGTTAAAGGAAAAACTGTTTTTT.

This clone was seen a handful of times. CDR3 loop: CASSDHGRGGTDTQYF. DNA of the CDR3: TGTGCCAGCAGTGATCACGGCCGCGGCGGCACAGATACGCAGTATTTT. The rearrangement links TRBV28 to TRBJ2-3, with D uncertain. The CDR3 has 16 residues. Germline V lookup: CDR1 MDHEN, CDR2 SYDVKM. The germline V and J ends were trimmed by 5 bases and 1 base, with 16 bases remaining between them.

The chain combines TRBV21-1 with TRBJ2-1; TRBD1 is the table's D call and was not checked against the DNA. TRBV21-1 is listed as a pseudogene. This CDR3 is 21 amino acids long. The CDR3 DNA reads TGTGCCAGCAGCAAAGCCCCGGGACAGAAAGGTCTTGGCCACTCCTACAATGAGCAGTTCTTC. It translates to CASSKAPGQKGLGHSYNEQFF.